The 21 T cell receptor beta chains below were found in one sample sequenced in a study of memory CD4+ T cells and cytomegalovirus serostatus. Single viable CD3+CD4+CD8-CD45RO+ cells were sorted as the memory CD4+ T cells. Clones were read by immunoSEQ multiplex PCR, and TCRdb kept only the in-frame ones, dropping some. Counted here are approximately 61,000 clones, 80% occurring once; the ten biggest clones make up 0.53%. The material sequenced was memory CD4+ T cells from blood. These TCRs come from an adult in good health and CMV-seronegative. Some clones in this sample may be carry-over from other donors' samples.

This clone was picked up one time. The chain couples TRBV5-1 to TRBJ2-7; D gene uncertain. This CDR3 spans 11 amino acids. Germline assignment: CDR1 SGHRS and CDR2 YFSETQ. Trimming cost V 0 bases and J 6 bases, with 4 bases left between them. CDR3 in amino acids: CASSLGGEQYF. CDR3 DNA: TGCGCCAGCAGCTTGGGGGGCGAGCAGTACTTC.

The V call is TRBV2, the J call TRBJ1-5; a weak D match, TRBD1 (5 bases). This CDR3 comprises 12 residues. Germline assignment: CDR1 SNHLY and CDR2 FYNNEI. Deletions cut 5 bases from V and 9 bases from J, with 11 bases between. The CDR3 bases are TGTGCCAGCAGTCGGGACTACAGGCCCCAGCATTTT. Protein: CASSRDYRPQHF.

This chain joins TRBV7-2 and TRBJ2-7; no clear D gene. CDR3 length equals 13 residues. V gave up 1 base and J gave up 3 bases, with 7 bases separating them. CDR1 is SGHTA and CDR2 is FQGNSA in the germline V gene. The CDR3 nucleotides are TGTGCCAGCAGCTTAGACAGCCACTACGAGCAGTACTTC. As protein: CASSLDSHYEQYF. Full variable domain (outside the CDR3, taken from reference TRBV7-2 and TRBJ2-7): GAGVSQSPSNKVTEKGKDVELRCDPISGHTALYWYRQSLGQGLEFLIYFQGNSAPDKSGLPSDRFSAERTGGSVSTLTIQRTQQEDSAVYLCASSLDSHYEQYFGPGTRLTVT.

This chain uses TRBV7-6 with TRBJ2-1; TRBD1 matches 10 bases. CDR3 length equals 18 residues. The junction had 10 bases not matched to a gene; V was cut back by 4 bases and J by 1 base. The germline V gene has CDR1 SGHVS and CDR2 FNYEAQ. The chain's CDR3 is CASSSRGGDRGSYNEQFF. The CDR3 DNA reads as TGTGCCAGCAGCTCCCGGGGGGGGGACAGGGGATCCTACAATGAGCAGTTCTTC.

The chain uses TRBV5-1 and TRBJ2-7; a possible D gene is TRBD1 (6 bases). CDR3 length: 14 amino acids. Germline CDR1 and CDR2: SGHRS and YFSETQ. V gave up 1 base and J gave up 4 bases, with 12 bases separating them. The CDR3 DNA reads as TGCGCCAGCAGCTTGACTGGACAGACTTACGAGCAGTACTTC. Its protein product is CASSLTGQTYEQYF.

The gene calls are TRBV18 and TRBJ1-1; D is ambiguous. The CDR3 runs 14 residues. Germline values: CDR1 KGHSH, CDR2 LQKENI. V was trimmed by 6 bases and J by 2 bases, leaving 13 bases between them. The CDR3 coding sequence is TGTGCCAGCTCCTCAGGCATTCTCAACACTGAAGCTTTCTTT. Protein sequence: CASSSGILNTEAFF.

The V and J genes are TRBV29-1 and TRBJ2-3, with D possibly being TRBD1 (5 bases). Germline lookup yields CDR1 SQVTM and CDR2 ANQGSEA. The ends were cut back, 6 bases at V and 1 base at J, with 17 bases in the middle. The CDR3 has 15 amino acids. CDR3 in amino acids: CSVAIDSGGTDTQYF. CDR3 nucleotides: TGCAGCGTGGCGATCGACAGTGGGGGCACAGATACGCAGTATTTT.

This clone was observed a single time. The DNA of the CDR3 is TGCAGCGTTGCTCAGACTAATACCTACGAGCAGTACTTC. Its translation is CSVAQTNTYEQYF. The chain uses TRBV29-1 and TRBJ2-7, with a possible D match to TRBD2 (5 bases). With 4 bases removed from V and 2 bases from J, the gap between germline ends came to 12 bases. Germline assignment: CDR1 SQVTM and CDR2 ANQGSEA. The length of the CDR3 is 13 residues.

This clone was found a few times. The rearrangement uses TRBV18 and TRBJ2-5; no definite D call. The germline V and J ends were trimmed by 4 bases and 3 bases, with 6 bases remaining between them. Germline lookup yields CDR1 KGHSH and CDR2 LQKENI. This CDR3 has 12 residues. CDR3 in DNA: TGTGCCAGCTCACTGATCGAAGAGACCCAGTACTTC. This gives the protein CASSLIEETQYF.

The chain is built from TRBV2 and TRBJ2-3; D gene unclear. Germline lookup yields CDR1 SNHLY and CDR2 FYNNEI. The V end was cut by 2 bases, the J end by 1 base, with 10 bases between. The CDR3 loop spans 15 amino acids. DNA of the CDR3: TGTGCCAGCAGTGAAATCCGAGTGGGCACAGATACGCAGTATTTT. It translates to CASSEIRVGTDTQYF. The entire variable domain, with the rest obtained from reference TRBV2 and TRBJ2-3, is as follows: EPEVTQTPSHQVTQMGQEVILRCVPISNHLYFYWYRQILGQKVEFLVSFYNNEISEKSEIFDDQFSVERPDGSNFTLKIRSTKLEDSAMYFCASSEIRVGTDTQYFGPGTRLTVL.

The CDR3: CASSRGGNTIYF. Here the CDR3 DNA reads TGTGCCAGCAGCCGCGGTGGAAACACCATATATTTT. The chain joins TRBV5-6 to TRBJ1-3; D gene ambiguous. This CDR3 is built from 12 residues. Germline assignment: CDR1 SGHDT and CDR2 YYEEEE. The ends were cut back, 4 bases at V and 3 bases at J, with 5 bases in the middle.

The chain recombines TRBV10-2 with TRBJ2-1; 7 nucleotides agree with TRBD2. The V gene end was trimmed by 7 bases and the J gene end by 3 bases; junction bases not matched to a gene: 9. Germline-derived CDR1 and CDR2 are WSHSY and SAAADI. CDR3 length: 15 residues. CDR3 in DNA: TGCGCCAGCAATCCGAACGGGAGGTTCTACAATGAGCAGTTCTTC. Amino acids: CASNPNGRFYNEQFF.

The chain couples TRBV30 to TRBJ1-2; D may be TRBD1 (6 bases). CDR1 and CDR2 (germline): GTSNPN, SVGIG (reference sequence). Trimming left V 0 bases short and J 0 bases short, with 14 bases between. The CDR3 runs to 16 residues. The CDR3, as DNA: TGTGCCTGGAGTGTACTGAGGGGGGCTGCTAACTATGGCTACACCTTC. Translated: CAWSVLRGAANYGYTF.

This chain's CDR3 is CASSDRTGVHYGYTF. The CDR3 DNA follows: TGTGCCAGCAGCGACCGGACAGGGGTACACTATGGCTACACCTTC. The J gene is TRBJ1-2, the V gene TRBV5-4, with 9 nucleotides matching TRBD1. V was clipped by 4 bases and J by 3 bases; unmatched bases: 7. CDR1 is SGHNT and CDR2 is YYREEE in the germline V gene (reference sequence). The CDR3 contains 15 residues.

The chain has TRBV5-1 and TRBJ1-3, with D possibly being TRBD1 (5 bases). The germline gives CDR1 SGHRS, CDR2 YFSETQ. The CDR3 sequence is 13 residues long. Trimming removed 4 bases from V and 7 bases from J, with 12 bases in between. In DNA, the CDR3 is TGCGCCAGCAGCCTCGGGGGATACAACACCATATATTTT. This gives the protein CASSLGGYNTIYF.

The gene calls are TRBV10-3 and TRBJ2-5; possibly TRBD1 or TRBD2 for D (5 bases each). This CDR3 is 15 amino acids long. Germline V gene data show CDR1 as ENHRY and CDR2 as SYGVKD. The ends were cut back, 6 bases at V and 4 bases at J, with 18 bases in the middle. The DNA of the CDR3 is TGTGCCATCAGCCCCCGGAGCAGGGCGGGAGAGACCCAGTACTTC. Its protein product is CAISPRSRAGETQYF.

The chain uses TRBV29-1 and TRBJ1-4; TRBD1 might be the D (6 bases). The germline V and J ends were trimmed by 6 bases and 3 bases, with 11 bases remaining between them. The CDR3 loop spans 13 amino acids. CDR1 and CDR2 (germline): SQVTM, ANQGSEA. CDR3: CSVGQGSNEKLFF. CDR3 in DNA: TGCAGCGTGGGTCAGGGGTCTAATGAAAAACTGTTTTTT.

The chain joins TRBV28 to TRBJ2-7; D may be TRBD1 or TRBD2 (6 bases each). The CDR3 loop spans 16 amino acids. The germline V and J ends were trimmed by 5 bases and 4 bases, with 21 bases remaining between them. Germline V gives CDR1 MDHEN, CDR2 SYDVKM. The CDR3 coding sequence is TGTGCCAGCAGTACAGGGTACACGGGAGTAAAGTACGAGCAGTACTTC. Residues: CASSTGYTGVKYEQYF.

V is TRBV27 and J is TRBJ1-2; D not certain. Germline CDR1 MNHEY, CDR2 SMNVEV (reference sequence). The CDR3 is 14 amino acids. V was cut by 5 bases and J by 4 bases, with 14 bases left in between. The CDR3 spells CASSPSDIPYGYTF. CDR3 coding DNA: TGTGCCAGCAGTCCCTCCGACATCCCCTATGGCTACACCTTC.

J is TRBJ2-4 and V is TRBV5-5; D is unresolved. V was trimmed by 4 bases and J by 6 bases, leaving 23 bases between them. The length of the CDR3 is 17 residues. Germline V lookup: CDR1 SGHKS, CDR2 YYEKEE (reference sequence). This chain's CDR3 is CASSQLGRLTVGNIQYF. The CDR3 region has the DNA TGTGCCAGCAGCCAACTCGGGCGTCTCACTGTAGGAAACATTCAGTACTTC.

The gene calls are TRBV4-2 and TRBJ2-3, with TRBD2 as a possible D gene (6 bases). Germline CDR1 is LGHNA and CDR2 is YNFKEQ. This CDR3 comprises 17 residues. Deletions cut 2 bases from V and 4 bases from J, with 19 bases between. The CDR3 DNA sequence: TGTGCCAGCAGCCAACCCCCGCGGGGTGGAGCCGCAGATACGCAGTATTTT. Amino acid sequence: CASSQPPRGGAADTQYF.